Presented here are 12 T cell receptor beta chains from one specimen sequenced in a study of blood T cell repertoires in COVID-19 (dated by TCRdb to the early 2020s). The library was generated by the immunoSEQ multiplex PCR assay. Not all clones reach the TCRdb copy of this immuneACCESS table, which keeps in-frame sequences only. Checked studies attribute under half of the gap to unresolved V genes and leave the rest unexplained. Here the sample has roughly 60,000 clones; over 75% occur a single time. About 15% of the sample comes from the top ten. The specimen was peripheral blood. The receptors stem from a man older than 75 with acute or convalescent COVID-19.

This clone was detected only a few times. The junction differs from germline at one of its ends, possibly a read error. The V gene is TRBV2, the J gene TRBJ2-3, with a tentative D call TRBD2 (5 bases). Germline CDR1 SNHLY, CDR2 FYNNEI. This CDR3 comprises 15 residues. The CDR3 nucleotides are TGTGCCAGCAATGAACGTAGGACTGGGGCAGATACGCAGTATTTT. Residues: CASNERRTGADTQYF.

This chain links TRBV2 with TRBJ1-1, with D perhaps matching TRBD1 (5 bases). V was cut by 4 bases and J by 1 base, with 7 bases left in between. From germline, CDR1 is SNHLY and CDR2 FYNNEI. The CDR3 length is 13 residues. CDR3 in DNA: TGTGCCAGCAGTGCCGACAGGAACACTGAAGCTTTCTTT. This encodes CASSADRNTEAFF.

The CDR3 loop reads CASSPATNEKLFF. The DNA for the CDR3 is TGTGCCAGCAGTCCCGCAACTAATGAAAAACTGTTTTTT. The chain recombines TRBV28 with TRBJ1-4, with no clear D. The CDR3 consists of 13 residues. Germline V gives CDR1 MDHEN, CDR2 SYDVKM. Trimming took 5 bases from V and 0 from J, leaving 4 bases between them.

The chain carries TRBV19 and TRBJ2-1; D is possibly TRBD2 (6 bases). This CDR3 region has 14 residues. Trimming shortened V by 4 bases and J by 4 bases, and 11 bases separated the two germline ends. CDR1 and CDR2 from the germline V gene are LNHDA and SQIVND (reference sequence). The CDR3 loop reads CASSRGELYNEQFF. The DNA of the CDR3 is TGTGCCAGTAGTAGGGGGGAGCTTTACAATGAGCAGTTCTTC. Full variable domain (rest looked up from reference TRBV19 and TRBJ2-1): DGGITQSPKYLFRKEGQNVTLSCEQNLNHDAMYWYRQDPGQGLRLIYYSQIVNDFQKGDIAEGYSVSREKKESFPLTVTSAQKNPTAFYLCASSRGELYNEQFFGPGTRLTVL.

The chain recombines TRBV19 with TRBJ1-5, with a possible D match to TRBD1 (6 bases). The CDR3 runs to 15 residues. The V gene's germline CDR1 is LNHDA and CDR2 SQIVND (reference sequence). Trimming stripped 5 bases from V and 0 bases from J, with 11 bases between. CDR3 DNA sequence: TGTGCCAGTAGTCCACAGGGCTATAGCAATCAGCCCCAGCATTTT. Protein: CASSPQGYSNQPQHF. The full variable domain, in which reference TRBV19 and TRBJ1-5 provide the parts outside the CDR3, is DGGITQSPKYLFRKEGQNVTLSCEQNLNHDAMYWYRQDPGQGLRLIYYSQIVNDFQKGDIAEGYSVSREKKESFPLTVTSAQKNPTAFYLCASSPQGYSNQPQHFGDGTRLSIL.

The V and J genes are TRBV19 and TRBJ1-4; D is unclear. The germline V gene encodes CDR1 LNHDA and CDR2 SQIVND (reference sequence). The CDR3 has 13 residues. V dropped 6 bases and J dropped 7 bases, with 12 bases sitting between them. CDR3 protein: CASRISGIEKLFF. DNA for the CDR3: TGTGCCAGTAGGATAAGCGGAATTGAAAAACTGTTTTTT.

The chain has TRBV6-5 and TRBJ1-1; tentatively, D is TRBD1 (5 bases). Germline V gene sequence: CDR1 MNHEY, CDR2 SVGAGI. CDR3 length: 14 amino acids. The V end was cut by 0 bases, the J end by 10 bases, with 15 bases between. The chain's CDR3 is CASSYSSGIALAFF. DNA of the CDR3: TGTGCCAGCAGTTACTCGTCAGGGATAGCTTTAGCTTTCTTT.

This chain connects TRBV3-1 (or the pseudogene TRBV3-2) to TRBJ1-2, with D possibly matching TRBD1 (5 bases). With 3 bases removed from V and 5 bases from J, the gap between germline ends came to 25 bases. Looked up from germline, CDR1 is LGHDT and CDR2 is YNNKEL (reference sequence). This CDR3 contains 18 residues. The CDR3 loop reads CASSQAQGRPGGGYGYTF. CDR3 sequence (DNA): TGTGCCAGCAGCCAGGCCCAGGGACGGCCGGGCGGAGGGTATGGCTACACCTTC.

This clone was detected only a few times. V gene TRBV7-2 combines with J gene TRBJ2-5; TRBD2 is a possible D gene (6 bases). CDR3 size: 17 residues. The germline V and J ends were trimmed by 0 bases and 1 base, with 15 bases remaining between them. In germline, CDR1 is SGHTA, CDR2 FQGNSA. The CDR3 coding sequence is TGTGCCAGCAGCTTAGCGACTAGTGGAAGGAGCCAAGAGACCCAGTACTTC. It codes for CASSLATSGRSQETQYF. Drawing the rest from reference TRBV7-2 and TRBJ2-5, the complete variable domain is GAGVSQSPSNKVTEKGKDVELRCDPISGHTALYWYRQSLGQGLEFLIYFQGNSAPDKSGLPSDRFSAERTGGSVSTLTIQRTQQEDSAVYLCASSLATSGRSQETQYFGPGTRLLVL.

The genes are TRBV20-1 and TRBJ1-5; 7 positions agree with TRBD1. V dropped 3 bases and J dropped 2; count of bases not matched to a gene: 4. The CDR3 is 14 amino acids. The germline V gene encodes CDR1 DFQATT and CDR2 SNEGSKA (reference sequence). The CDR3: CSASRGRGNQPQHF. DNA for the CDR3: TGCAGTGCTAGTAGGGGGCGAGGCAATCAGCCCCAGCATTTT.

V usage is TRBV3-1 (or the pseudogene TRBV3-2) and J usage is TRBJ1-1; the D is unclear. The germline CDR1 and CDR2 sequences are LGHDT and YNNKEL (reference sequence). The CDR3 loop spans 12 amino acids. Trimming shortened V by 2 bases and J by 11 bases, and 12 bases separated the two germline ends. CDR3 sequence reads: CASSQSRGWAFF. CDR3 DNA sequence: TGTGCCAGCAGCCAAAGCCGCGGGTGGGCTTTCTTT.

This clone was found once. This chain links TRBV24-1 with TRBJ2-1; D is uncertain. Germline V lookup: CDR1 KGHDR, CDR2 SFDVKD. Trimming shortened V by 1 base and J by 9 bases, and 6 bases separated the two germline ends. This CDR3 is built from 12 residues. The CDR3 nucleotides are TGTGCCACCAGTGATTTCGGTGGTGAGCAGTTCTTC. Amino acid sequence: CATSDFGGEQFF.